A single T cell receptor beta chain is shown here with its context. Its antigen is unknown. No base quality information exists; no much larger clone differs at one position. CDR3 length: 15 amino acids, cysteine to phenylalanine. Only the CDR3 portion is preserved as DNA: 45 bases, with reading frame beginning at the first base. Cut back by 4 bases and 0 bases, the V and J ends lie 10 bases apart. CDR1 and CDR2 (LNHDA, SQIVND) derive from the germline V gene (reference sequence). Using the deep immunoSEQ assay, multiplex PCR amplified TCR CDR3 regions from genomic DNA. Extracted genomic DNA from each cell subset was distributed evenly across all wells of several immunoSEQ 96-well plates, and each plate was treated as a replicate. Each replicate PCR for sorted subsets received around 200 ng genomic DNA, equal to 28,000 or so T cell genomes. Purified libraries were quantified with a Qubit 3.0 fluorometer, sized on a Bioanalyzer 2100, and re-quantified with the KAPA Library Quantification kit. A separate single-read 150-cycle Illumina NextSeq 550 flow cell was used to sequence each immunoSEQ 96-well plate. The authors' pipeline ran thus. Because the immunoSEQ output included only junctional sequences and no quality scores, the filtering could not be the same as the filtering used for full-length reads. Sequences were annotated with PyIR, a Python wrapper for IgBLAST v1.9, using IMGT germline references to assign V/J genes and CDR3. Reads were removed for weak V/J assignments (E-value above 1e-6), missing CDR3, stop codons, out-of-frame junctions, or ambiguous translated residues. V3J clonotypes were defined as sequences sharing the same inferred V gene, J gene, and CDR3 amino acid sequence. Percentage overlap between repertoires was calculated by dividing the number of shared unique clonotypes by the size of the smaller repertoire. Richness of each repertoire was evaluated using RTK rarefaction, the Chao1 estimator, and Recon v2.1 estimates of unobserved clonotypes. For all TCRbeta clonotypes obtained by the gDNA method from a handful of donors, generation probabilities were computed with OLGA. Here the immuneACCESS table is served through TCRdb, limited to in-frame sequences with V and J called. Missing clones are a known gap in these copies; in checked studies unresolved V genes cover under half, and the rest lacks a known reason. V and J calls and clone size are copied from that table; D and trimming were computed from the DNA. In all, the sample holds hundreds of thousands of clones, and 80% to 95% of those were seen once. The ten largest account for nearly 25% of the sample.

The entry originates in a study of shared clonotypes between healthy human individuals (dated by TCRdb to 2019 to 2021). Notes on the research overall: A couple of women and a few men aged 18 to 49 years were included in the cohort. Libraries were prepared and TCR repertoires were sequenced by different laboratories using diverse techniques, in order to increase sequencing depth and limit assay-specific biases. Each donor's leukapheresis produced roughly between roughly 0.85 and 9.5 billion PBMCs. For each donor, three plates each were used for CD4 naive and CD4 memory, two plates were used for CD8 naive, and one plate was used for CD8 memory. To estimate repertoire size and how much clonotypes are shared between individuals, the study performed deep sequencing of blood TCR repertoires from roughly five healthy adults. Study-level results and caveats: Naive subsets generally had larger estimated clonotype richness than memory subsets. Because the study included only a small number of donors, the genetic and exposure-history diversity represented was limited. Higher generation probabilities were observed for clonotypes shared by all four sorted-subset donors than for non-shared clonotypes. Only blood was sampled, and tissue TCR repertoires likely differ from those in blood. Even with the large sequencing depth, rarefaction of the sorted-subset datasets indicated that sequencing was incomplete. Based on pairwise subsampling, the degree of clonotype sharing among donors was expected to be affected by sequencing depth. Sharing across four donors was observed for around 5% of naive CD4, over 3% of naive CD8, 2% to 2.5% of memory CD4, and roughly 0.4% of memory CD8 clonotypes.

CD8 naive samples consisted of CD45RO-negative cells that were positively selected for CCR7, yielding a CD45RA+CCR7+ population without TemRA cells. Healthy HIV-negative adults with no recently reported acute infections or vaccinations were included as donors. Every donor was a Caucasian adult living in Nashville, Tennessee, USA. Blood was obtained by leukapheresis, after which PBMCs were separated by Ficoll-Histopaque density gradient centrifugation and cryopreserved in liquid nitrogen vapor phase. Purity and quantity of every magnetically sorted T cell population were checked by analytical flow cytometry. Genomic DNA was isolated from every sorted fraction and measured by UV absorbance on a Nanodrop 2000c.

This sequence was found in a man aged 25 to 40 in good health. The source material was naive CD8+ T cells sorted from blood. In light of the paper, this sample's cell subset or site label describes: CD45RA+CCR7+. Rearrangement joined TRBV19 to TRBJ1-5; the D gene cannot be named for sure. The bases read TGTGCCAGTAGTACCGTGGAAGGTAGCAATCAGCCCCAGCATTTT. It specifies CASSTVEGSNQPQHF.